The following is a T cell receptor (beta chain) sequence with its context. V lost 5 bases and J lost 5, with 27 bases in between. CDR3 length: 18 amino acids. Germline V gene lookup returns CDR1 MDHEN and CDR2 SYDVKM. This entry comes from a study of T cell clones after liver transplantation. TCRdb's copy holds only in-frame clones and misses some; the assay was immunoSEQ multiplex PCR. The top ten hold 0.79% of the sample, which has under 85,000 clones, about four fifths seen once. The sequences come from CD4+ T cells from blood, collected 12 months after liver transplant. The receptor's source is a human patient who received a liver transplant. Certain T cells may be donor cells from the graft. The chain links TRBV28 to TRBJ1-2; D is perhaps TRBD1 (5 bases). CDR3 protein: CASSTPYVGRDRFYGYTF. The CDR3, as DNA: TGTGCCAGCAGTACCCCATACGTAGGTCGGGACCGATTTTATGGCTACACCTTC.